This T cell receptor (beta chain) is from a study of cytomegalovirus exposure and HLA in healthy donors. Study details: A later analysis reported the same platform for the roughly 120 validation repertoires and the approximately 720 first-cohort repertoires. Findings and caveats of the study: CMV antigen specificity was confirmed in vitro for a few CMV-associated chains.

Clones were read by immunoSEQ multiplex PCR, and TCRdb kept only the in-frame ones, dropping some. The sample includes a few hundred thousand clones, approximately 90% of them seen just once. This CDR3 contains 16 residues. Losses at the gene ends were 4 bases for V and 2 bases for J; bases not matched to a gene: 8. Germline CDR1 reads SGHTA; CDR2 reads FQGNSA. Details on this clone: What it binds is not known.

The chain joins TRBV7-2 to TRBJ2-5; 9 bases fit TRBD2. Sample: PBMCs. This receptor was identified in a woman younger than 30 in good health and CMV-seronegative. The CDR3 loop reads CASSSLAGEGQETQYF. The CDR3 DNA sequence: TGTGCCAGCAGCTCTTTAGCGGGAGAGGGACAAGAGACCCAGTACTTC.